These 27 T cell receptor beta chains originate from one sample sequenced in a study of human T cells and chemical hapten exposure. Time point of the sample: patch test 2, 6 weeks after DPC sensitization. Specified treatment: therapeutic diphenylcyclopropenone sensitization with weekly scalp DPC. TCRdb ran MiXCR on the RACE reads and lists one entry per CDR3 protein. The sample includes approximately 350,000 distinct CDR3 sequences, nearly 6.5% of them seen just once. The input for sequencing was whole blood, taken in connection with sensitization to the hapten diphenylcyclopropenone (DPC). Receptors were obtained from a woman under 30 with alopecia areata. Some clones in this sample may be carry-over from other donors' samples.

The rearrangement links TRBV18 to TRBJ2-7, with TRBD2 identical over 8 bases. With 2 bases clipped from V and 2 bases from J, the junction kept 2 bases outside the gene matches. The length of the CDR3 is 14 residues. In germline, CDR1 is KGHSH, CDR2 LQKENI. This CDR3 is CASSPTSGTYEQYF. Here the CDR3 DNA reads TGTGCCAGCTCACCAACTAGCGGTACCTACGAGCAGTACTTC.

This clonotype was counted between two and nine times. The chain has TRBV6-2 or TRBV6-3 and TRBJ2-5; TRBD2 matches 8 bases. The CDR3 consists of 14 residues. With V trimmed by 6 bases and J by 0 bases, 3 bases remained unmatched. In germline, CDR1 is MNHEY, CDR2 SVGEGT. The CDR3 here is CASSRGGNQETQYF. Here the CDR3 DNA reads TGTGCCAGCAGCCGCGGGGGGAACCAAGAGACCCAGTACTTC.

In this sample, this clonotype turned up many times. The chain combines TRBV21-1 with TRBJ1-5; the table's TRBD1 call for D was not verified on the DNA. TRBV21-1 is classified as a pseudogene. The CDR3 is 16 amino acids. The CDR3 region is CASSPPDRESNQPQHF. In nucleotides, the CDR3 is TGTGCCAGCAGCCCACCGGACAGGGAGAGCAATCAGCCCCAGCATTTT.

With respect to this clonotype: Just one base apart from a much larger clone, this may be a read error. The J gene is TRBJ1-2, the V gene TRBV12-3 or TRBV12-4, with 7 nucleotides matching TRBD1. The CDR3 runs to 13 residues. This CDR3 is CVSSLAGGLGYTF. The CDR3 coding sequence is TGTGTCAGCAGTTTAGCAGGGGGACTAGGCTACACCTTC.

The table lists this clonotype with many counts. The V gene is TRBV12-3 or TRBV12-4, the J gene TRBJ2-4, with 7 bases identical to TRBD1. CDR3 length: 15 amino acids. After removal of 0 bases from V and 5 bases from J, the junction contained 4 bases not matched to a gene. The CDR3 coding sequence is TGTGCCAGCAGTTTAGCGACAGGGACAGAAAACATTCAGTACTTC. Translation gives CASSLATGTENIQYF.

V and J are TRBV11-2 and TRBJ2-4, with D perhaps TRBD1 (6 bases). This CDR3 is 13 amino acids long. The V end lost 2 bases, the J end lost 6 bases, and 8 bases lay between the germline ends. Germline CDR1 is SGHAT and CDR2 is FQNNGV. This CDR3 is CASSLTRGNIQYF. DNA for the CDR3: TGTGCCAGCAGCTTAACCAGGGGAAACATTCAGTACTTC.

At least ten counts were recorded for this clonotype. The rearrangement uses TRBV4-2 and TRBJ1-1, with D tentatively TRBD1 (5 bases). Germline V gene lookup returns CDR1 LGHNA and CDR2 YNFKEQ. The CDR3 is 14 residues long. Between the trimmed V and J ends, which lost 1 base and 6 bases, there was a span of 12 bases. The CDR3 spells CASSQVQGAAEAFF. DNA for the CDR3: TGTGCCAGCAGCCAAGTCCAAGGGGCAGCTGAAGCTTTCTTT.

This chain links TRBV11-1 with TRBJ2-7, with D possibly called TRBD1 or TRBD2 (5 bases each). V dropped 3 bases and J dropped 7 bases, with 13 bases sitting between them. Per the germline V gene, CDR1 is SGHAT and CDR2 is FQDESV (reference sequence). The length of the CDR3 is 13 residues. The CDR3 is CASSFLGTGEQYF. CDR3 bases: TGTGCCAGCAGCTTTCTAGGGACGGGAGAGCAGTACTTC.

This clonotype showed up just a few times. The rearrangement links TRBV7-6 to TRBJ2-1; D gene uncertain. Trimming removed 0 bases from V and 0 bases from J, with 6 bases in between. The germline CDR1 and CDR2 sequences are SGHVS and FNYEAQ. The CDR3 is 15 amino acids. The CDR3 here is CASSLAPLSYNEQFF. The CDR3 DNA reads as TGTGCCAGCAGCTTAGCGCCCCTCTCCTACAATGAGCAGTTCTTC.

This clonotype was detected ten times or more. In DNA form, the CDR3 reads TGCAGAAAACGACAGGGGCCCAGAGGAGATACGCAGTATTTT. It specifies CRKRQGPRGDTQYF. This chain connects TRBV29-1 to TRBJ2-3; 8 bases fit TRBD1. The CDR3 extends over 14 amino acids. In germline, CDR1 is SQVTM, CDR2 ANQGSEA.

This clonotype has more than one count but fewer than ten. The V and J genes are TRBV7-2 and TRBJ2-2, with TRBD1 identical over 7 bases. With V trimmed by 7 bases and J by 5 bases, 7 bases remained unmatched. CDR1 is SGHTA, CDR2 FQGNSA, per germline. The CDR3 consists of 14 residues. The CDR3: CASTSQGITGELFF. In DNA, the CDR3 is TGTGCCAGCACCTCACAGGGGATAACCGGGGAGCTGTTTTTT.

This clonotype was counted many times. V is TRBV28 and J is TRBJ1-1, with unresolved D. Germline-derived CDR1 and CDR2 are MDHEN and SYDVKM. The CDR3 has 13 amino acids. The V end lost 7 bases, the J end lost 9 bases, and 18 bases lay between the germline ends. This CDR3 is CASTSQVRVQAFF. Here the CDR3 DNA reads TGTGCCAGCACCTCCCAGGTGAGGGTTCAAGCTTTCTTT. The complete variable domain, with remaining parts taken from reference TRBV28 and TRBJ1-1, reads DVKVTQSSRYLVKRTGEKVFLECVQDMDHENMFWYRQDPGLGLRLIYFSYDVKMKEKGDIPEGYSVSREKKERFSLILESASTNQTSMYLCASTSQVRVQAFFGQGTRLTVV.

The table lists this clonotype with many counts. The rearrangement joins TRBV12-5 to TRBJ2-6; D may correspond to TRBD1 or TRBD2 (5 bases each). Germline CDR1 and CDR2: LGHNT and FRNRAP. V was pared by 6 bases and J by 3 bases, with 12 bases between. The CDR3 runs 15 residues. The CDR3 DNA sequence: TGTGCTAGTGGGCCGGGGCTTGGTGGGGCCAACGTCCTGACTTTC. Amino acids: CASGPGLGGANVLTF.

V gene TRBV10-3 combines with J gene TRBJ1-1, with 8 bases lining up with TRBD1. V trimming: 6 bases; J trimming: 4 bases; junction bases outside the gene matches: 7. The CDR3 is made up of 14 amino acids. Per the germline V gene, CDR1 is ENHRY and CDR2 is SYGVKD. The CDR3 is CAIRDPGQATEAFF. CDR3 nucleotides: TGTGCCATCAGAGACCCGGGACAGGCCACTGAAGCTTTCTTT.

In this sample, this clonotype turned up once. This chain connects TRBV6-5 to TRBJ2-7; weak D call: TRBD1 (6 bases). CDR3 size: 16 residues. Per the germline V gene, CDR1 is MNHEY and CDR2 is SVGAGI. Trimming took off 2 bases at V and 0 bases at J, with 14 bases between the two ends. CDR3 nucleotides: TGTGCCAGCAGTTACGACTCCGGGACAAACTCCTACGAGCAGTACTTC. It specifies CASSYDSGTNSYEQYF.

This clonotype was found many times. The CDR3 DNA sequence: TGTGCCAGCAGCTCTCAAGAGGACACTGAAGCTTTCTTT. Its translation is CASSSQEDTEAFF. This chain links TRBV7-2 with TRBJ1-1, with no clear D. The CDR3 sequence is 13 residues long. V lost 4 bases, J lost 3 bases, and 9 bases lay in between. In germline, CDR1 is SGHTA, CDR2 FQGNSA.

The rearrangement links TRBV2 to TRBJ2-5; D may be TRBD1 or TRBD2 (5 bases each). The V and J ends lost 7 bases and 0 bases respectively, with 18 bases between them. Germline CDR1 is SNHLY and CDR2 is FYNNEI. The CDR3 runs 16 residues. The CDR3 DNA reads TGTGCCAGCATTGCCATAAGGGACGCCTACCAAGAGACCCAGTACTTC. Its translation is CASIAIRDAYQETQYF.

The table lists this clonotype with a few counts. This chain connects TRBV15 to TRBJ2-1; D not certain. The CDR3 length is 16 residues. The germline V gene encodes CDR1 LNHNV and CDR2 YYDKDF (reference sequence). Deletions cut 0 bases from V and 0 bases from J, with 9 bases between. The CDR3 sequence is CATSRETRSSYNEQFF. CDR3 sequence (DNA): TGTGCCACCAGCAGAGAGACCCGGAGCTCCTACAATGAGCAGTTCTTC. Full variable domain (rest looked up from reference TRBV15 and TRBJ2-1): DAMVIQNPRYQVTQFGKPVTLSCSQTLNHNVMYWYQQKSSQAPKLLFHYYDKDFNNEADTPDNFQSRRPNTSFCFLDIRSPGLGDTAMYLCATSRETRSSYNEQFFGPGTRLTVL.

This clonotype has just a few counts. This chain uses TRBV12-3 or TRBV12-4 with TRBJ2-2; 9 positions match TRBD1. Germline trimming cut 4 bases from V and 3 bases from J; bases unmatched to any gene: 3. This CDR3 has 15 amino acids. CDR3 residues: CASSSGQGDTGELFF. DNA of the CDR3: TGTGCCAGCAGTTCGGGACAGGGCGACACCGGGGAGCTGTTTTTT.

This clonotype has at least ten counts. The V gene is TRBV10-3, the J gene TRBJ1-5; D is undetermined. Germline values: CDR1 ENHRY, CDR2 SYGVKD. The germline V and J ends were trimmed by 6 bases and 2 bases, with 8 bases remaining between them. CDR3 length equals 13 residues. CDR3: CAISSGGNQPQHF. The CDR3 DNA reads as TGTGCCATCAGCTCCGGTGGCAATCAGCCCCAGCATTTT.

Many counts were recorded for this clonotype. The chain links TRBV12-3 or TRBV12-4 to TRBJ2-7; D remains unclear. The CDR3 is 10 amino acids. Trimming left V 6 bases short and J 6 bases short, with 6 bases between. This CDR3 is CASRPGEQYF. For the CDR3, the DNA is TGTGCCAGCAGACCGGGCGAGCAGTACTTC.

There are many counts of this clonotype. The rearrangement links TRBV9 to TRBJ2-1; 10 nucleotides agree with TRBD2. The CDR3 spans 17 residues. The J segment lost 8 bases and the V segment lost 4 bases, leaving 15 bases of the junction unmatched. Germline-derived CDR1 and CDR2 are SGDLS and YYNGEE. For the CDR3, the DNA is TGTGCCAGCAGCCCCCCAGCGGGGGGGAAGGCTGTCGATGAGCAGTTCTTC. It yields the protein CASSPPAGGKAVDEQFF.

This clonotype has more than one count but fewer than ten. This chain joins TRBV7-9 and TRBJ2-3, with 8 bases that match TRBD2. Unmatched junction bases numbered 5, after V lost 2 bases and J lost 1 base. This CDR3 comprises 16 residues. The germline V gene has CDR1 SEHNR and CDR2 FQNEAQ (reference sequence). Here the CDR3 DNA reads TGTGCCAGCAGCTTAACCCCAGCGGGAGGCACAGATACGCAGTATTTT. The encoded protein is CASSLTPAGGTDTQYF.

The J gene is TRBJ2-7, the V gene TRBV6-5; D is possibly TRBD1 or TRBD2 (5 bases each). Deletions cut 10 bases from V and 2 bases from J, with 12 bases between. Germline V gene sequence: CDR1 MNHEY, CDR2 SVGAGI. The CDR3 spans 12 residues. The CDR3 reads CATRGVAYEQYF. The CDR3 DNA sequence: TGTGCCACGAGGGGAGTCGCCTACGAGCAGTACTTC.

This clonotype was found a few times. The rearrangement uses TRBV29-1 and TRBJ2-1; D perhaps matches TRBD1 (6 bases). The CDR3 is 15 residues long. The V gene lost 5 bases and the J gene lost 1 base, with 15 bases spanning the gap. CDR1 is SQVTM, CDR2 ANQGSEA, per germline. CDR3 region: CSVYEDSASYNEQFF. In DNA form, the CDR3 reads TGCAGCGTTTATGAGGACAGTGCGTCCTACAATGAGCAGTTCTTC.

The table lists this clonotype with a few counts. J is TRBJ1-5 and V is TRBV18, with 10 bases fitting TRBD1. CDR3 length: 16 amino acids. CDR1 and CDR2 (germline): KGHSH, LQKENI. Trimming cost V 4 bases and J 6 bases; bases outside gene matches: 9. CDR3 residues: CASSREPGTGAQPQHF. DNA of the CDR3: TGTGCCAGCTCACGGGAGCCCGGGACAGGGGCTCAGCCCCAGCATTTT.

This clonotype has ten or more counts. The chain combines TRBV4-3 with TRBJ2-2; 8 bases map to TRBD1. Germline V lookup: CDR1 LGHNA, CDR2 YSLEER. The CDR3 spans 14 residues. The ends lost 2 bases at V and 6 bases at J; junction bases unmatched: 2. In nucleotides, the CDR3 is TGCGCCAGCAGCCAAATACAGGGGGCCGGGGAGCTGTTTTTT. It specifies CASSQIQGAGELFF.